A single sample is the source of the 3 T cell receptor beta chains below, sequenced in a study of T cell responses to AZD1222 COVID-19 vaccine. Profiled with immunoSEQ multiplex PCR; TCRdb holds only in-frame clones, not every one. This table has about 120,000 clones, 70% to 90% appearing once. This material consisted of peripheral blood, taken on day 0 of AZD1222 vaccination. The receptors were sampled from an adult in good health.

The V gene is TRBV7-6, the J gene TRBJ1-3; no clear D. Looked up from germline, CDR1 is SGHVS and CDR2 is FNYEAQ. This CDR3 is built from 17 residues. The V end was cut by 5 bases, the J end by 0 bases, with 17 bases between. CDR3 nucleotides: TGTGCCAGCAGCCCAGTACTACAGCTACGCTCTGGAAACACCATATATTTT. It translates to CASSPVLQLRSGNTIYF.

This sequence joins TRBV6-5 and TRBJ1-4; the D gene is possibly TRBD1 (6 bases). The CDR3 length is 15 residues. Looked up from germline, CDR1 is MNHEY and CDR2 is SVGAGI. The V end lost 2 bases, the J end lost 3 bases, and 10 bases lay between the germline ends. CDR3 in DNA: TGTGCCAGCAGTTACACTACAGGGTCTAATGAAAAACTGTTTTTT. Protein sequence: CASSYTTGSNEKLFF.

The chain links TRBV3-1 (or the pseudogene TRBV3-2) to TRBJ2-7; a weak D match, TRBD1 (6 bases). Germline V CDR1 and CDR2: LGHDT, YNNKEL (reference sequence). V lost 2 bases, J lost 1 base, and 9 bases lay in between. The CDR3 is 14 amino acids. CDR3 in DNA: TGTGCCAGCAGCCAATCGGACAGATCCTACGAGCAGTACTTC. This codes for CASSQSDRSYEQYF.